What follows are 23 T cell receptor beta chains derived from one specimen sequenced in a study of blood T cell repertoires in COVID-19. Sequencing was performed with immunoSEQ multiplex PCR; in TCRdb, only in-frame clones are kept and a portion is missing. The sample has around 210,000 clones; roughly 90% are singletons. The specimen sequenced was peripheral blood. Receptors originate from a man between 45 and 60 years old with COVID-19, enrolled during active disease.

The chain combines TRBV11-2 with TRBJ2-2; D ambiguous. CDR3 length: 13 residues. Germline CDR1 is SGHAT and CDR2 is FQNNGV. The germline V and J ends were trimmed by 1 base and 4 bases, with 4 bases remaining between them. CDR3 amino acids: CASSLAGTGELFF. The CDR3 nucleotides are TGTGCCAGCAGCTTAGCAGGCACCGGGGAGCTGTTTTTT.

This sequence joins TRBV18 and TRBJ2-1; D ambiguous. CDR1 KGHSH and CDR2 LQKENI come from the germline V gene. With 3 bases removed from V and 5 bases from J, the gap between germline ends came to 11 bases. The length of the CDR3 is 14 residues. The CDR3 nucleotides are TGTGCCAGCTCACCTCAGTTCCAACACAATGAGCAGTTCTTC. Its translation: CASSPQFQHNEQFF.

V and J are TRBV19 and TRBJ1-5; 7 bases line up with TRBD1. Germline CDR1 is LNHDA and CDR2 is SQIVND (reference sequence). This CDR3 contains 17 residues. J was trimmed by 6 bases and V by 5 bases; bases with no gene match: 16. The CDR3 DNA sequence: TGTGCCAGTAGTCCCGGAAAAGGGGGCGGAATTGGTCAGCCCCAGCATTTT. Its translation: CASSPGKGGGIGQPQHF.

V usage is TRBV7-3 and J usage is TRBJ2-6; D is possibly TRBD2 (6 bases). Trimming took off 5 bases at V and 0 bases at J, with 11 bases between the two ends. The CDR3 sequence is 16 residues long. Germline-derived CDR1 and CDR2 are SGHTA and FQGTGA. CDR3 region: CASSAGPHSGANVLTF. CDR3 coding DNA: TGTGCCAGCAGCGCGGGACCTCACTCTGGGGCCAACGTCCTGACTTTC.

V usage is TRBV28 and J usage is TRBJ2-7; TRBD2 matches at 8 bases. The CDR3 extends over 14 amino acids. V shed 2 bases, J shed 3 bases, and the junction held 3 bases outside the gene matches. Germline V gives CDR1 MDHEN, CDR2 SYDVKM. The CDR3 DNA is TGTGCCAGCAGTTTACGGGGGGGCTACTACGAGCAGTACTTC. It translates to CASSLRGGYYEQYF. Full variable domain (remainder filled in from reference TRBV28 and TRBJ2-7): DVKVTQSSRYLVKRTGEKVFLECVQDMDHENMFWYRQDPGLGLRLIYFSYDVKMKEKGDIPEGYSVSREKKERFSLILESASTNQTSMYLCASSLRGGYYEQYFGPGTRLTVT.

The chain has TRBV4-3 and TRBJ1-2, with 7 bases matching TRBD1. Per germline, CDR1 LGHNA and CDR2 YSLEER. V was clipped by 4 bases and J by 4 bases; unmatched bases: 12. CDR3 size: 16 residues. The CDR3 coding sequence is TGCGCCAGCAGCCTAAGAGGACAGGCTGTCAGCTATGGCTACACCTTC. It encodes CASSLRGQAVSYGYTF.

CDR3: CASSFQVYNEQFF. For the CDR3, the DNA is TGTGCCAGTAGTTTTCAGGTATACAATGAGCAGTTCTTC. The rearrangement joins TRBV19 to TRBJ2-1; D unresolved. The V and J ends lost 5 bases and 4 bases respectively, with 9 bases between them. This CDR3 is 13 amino acids long. Germline V gives CDR1 LNHDA, CDR2 SQIVND (reference sequence).

The chain employs TRBV19 and TRBJ2-2; TRBD2 agrees at 8 bases. The trim removed 5 bases at V and 1 base at J, leaving 3 bases unmatched. Germline CDR1 LNHDA, CDR2 SQIVND (reference sequence). The CDR3 has 15 amino acids. The CDR3 nucleotides are TGTGCCAGTAGTGGAGCGGGAGAGAACACCGGGGAGCTGTTTTTT. Amino acid sequence: CASSGAGENTGELFF.

V is TRBV10-3 and J is TRBJ2-7; 7 bases agree with TRBD1. Looked up from germline, CDR1 is ENHRY and CDR2 is SYGVKD. The CDR3 totals 13 residues. The V segment lost 10 bases and the J segment 4 bases; nucleotides outside the gene matches: 10. The CDR3 is CASRGTDLYEQYF. CDR3 nucleotides: TGTGCCAGCAGAGGGACAGATTTATACGAGCAGTACTTC.

The chain recombines TRBV27 with TRBJ1-5; 9 bases fit TRBD1. The CDR3 length is 14 residues. V was clipped by 4 bases and J by 6 bases; unmatched bases: 4. Germline CDR1 is MNHEY and CDR2 is SMNVEV (reference sequence). The CDR3 sequence: CASSSRDRAQPQHF. DNA of the CDR3: TGTGCCAGCAGTTCCCGGGACAGGGCTCAGCCCCAGCATTTT.

A single count supports this clone. The chain recombines TRBV18 with TRBJ1-3; no clear D gene. The CDR3 has 16 amino acids. The V end lost 2 bases, the J end lost 1 base, and 12 bases lay between the germline ends. CDR1 and CDR2 from the germline V gene are KGHSH and LQKENI. CDR3 protein: CASSPGRQVSGNTIYF. CDR3 bases: TGTGCCAGCTCACCAGGCAGACAAGTTTCTGGAAACACCATATATTTT.

The V and J genes are TRBV27 and TRBJ2-1; 10 bases line up with TRBD2. CDR3 length equals 16 residues. With V trimmed by 3 bases and J by 4 bases, 6 bases remained unmatched. The germline gives CDR1 MNHEY, CDR2 SMNVEV (reference sequence). This CDR3 is CASSLWGLARYNEQFF. CDR3 bases: TGTGCCAGCAGTTTGTGGGGACTAGCGAGATACAATGAGCAGTTCTTC.

This chain joins TRBV5-4 and TRBJ1-2; D is unresolved. Germline CDR1 is SGHNT and CDR2 is YYREEE (reference sequence). The CDR3 sequence is 13 residues long. The germline V and J ends were trimmed by 4 bases and 4 bases, with 11 bases remaining between them. The CDR3 DNA sequence: TGTGCCAGCAGCAAACCGGGATCCTATGGCTACACCTTC. It specifies CASSKPGSYGYTF. Filled out from reference TRBV5-4 and TRBJ1-2, the complete variable domain reads ETGVTQSPTHLIKTRGQQVTLRCSSQSGHNTVSWYQQALGQGPQFIFQYYREEENGRGNFPPRFSGLQFPNYSSELNVNALELDDSALYLCASSKPGSYGYTFGSGTRLTVV.

The gene calls are TRBV5-1 and TRBJ2-1; D is undetermined. This CDR3 region has 13 residues. The germline gives CDR1 SGHRS, CDR2 YFSETQ. V was shortened by 4 bases and J by 3 bases, with 8 bases between the two germline ends. Written as DNA, the CDR3 is TGCGCCAGCAGCGAGCCGGGCTACAATGAGCAGTTCTTC. Translated, it gives CASSEPGYNEQFF.

This clone was picked up a small number of times. The gene calls are TRBV28 and TRBJ2-1; 9 nucleotides agree with TRBD2. CDR1 is MDHEN and CDR2 is SYDVKM in the germline V gene. The CDR3 extends over 16 amino acids. V was clipped by 4 bases and J by 2 bases; unmatched bases: 6. CDR3 sequence (DNA): TGTGCCAGCAGTTCGACAGTAGCGGGGGCCTACAATGAGCAGTTCTTC. Its translation: CASSSTVAGAYNEQFF.

V and J are TRBV19 and TRBJ2-6, with D perhaps matching TRBD1 (6 bases). The CDR3 totals 18 residues. Germline CDR1 and CDR2: LNHDA and SQIVND (reference sequence). The ends were cut back, 2 bases at V and 3 bases at J, with 17 bases in the middle. This CDR3 is CASSIRGMLGDGANVLTF. For the CDR3, the DNA is TGTGCCAGTAGTATAAGGGGGATGCTGGGAGATGGGGCCAACGTCCTGACTTTC. Complete variable domain (other parts from reference TRBV19 and TRBJ2-6): DGGITQSPKYLFRKEGQNVTLSCEQNLNHDAMYWYRQDPGQGLRLIYYSQIVNDFQKGDIAEGYSVSREKKESFPLTVTSAQKNPTAFYLCASSIRGMLGDGANVLTFGAGSRLTVL.

The chain recombines TRBV28 with TRBJ1-1; D ambiguous. The CDR3 is 14 amino acids. The V gene's germline CDR1 is MDHEN and CDR2 SYDVKM. V lost 3 bases, J lost 0 bases, and 8 bases lay in between. Written as DNA, the CDR3 is TGTGCCAGCAGTTTTATGTCTATGAACACTGAAGCTTTCTTT. Translation gives CASSFMSMNTEAFF.

The chain carries TRBV7-2 and TRBJ1-6; TRBD1 agrees at 7 bases. This CDR3 spans 14 amino acids. The V and J ends lost 3 bases and 8 bases, in that order; junction bases with no gene match: 4. Germline V gene data show CDR1 as SGHTA and CDR2 as FQGNSA. In DNA, the CDR3 is TGTGCCAGCAGCTTCGACAGGGACGATTCACCCCTCCACTTT. It yields the protein CASSFDRDDSPLHF.

This clone was found a few times. The rearrangement links TRBV7-2 to TRBJ2-1; 10 positions agree with TRBD2. Trimming took 0 bases from V and 0 from J; bases not matched to a gene: 2. Germline V CDR1 and CDR2: SGHTA, FQGNSA. The CDR3 length is 17 residues. The CDR3 bases are TGTGCCAGCAGCTTAGCGGCTAGCGGGGGCTCCTACAATGAGCAGTTCTTC. It codes for CASSLAASGGSYNEQFF.

V gene TRBV3-1 (or the pseudogene TRBV3-2) combines with J gene TRBJ2-7, with D tentatively TRBD2 (6 bases). The germline V and J ends were trimmed by 4 bases and 3 bases, with 10 bases remaining between them. This CDR3 spans 13 amino acids. CDR1 is LGHDT, CDR2 YNNKEL, per germline (reference sequence). The chain's CDR3 is CASSPTSLYEQYF. CDR3 DNA sequence: TGTGCCAGCAGCCCGACTAGTCTCTACGAGCAGTACTTC.

V gene TRBV7-8 combines with J gene TRBJ2-1; D unresolved. This CDR3 has 14 residues. Germline loops: CDR1 SGHVS, CDR2 FQNEAQ. Trimming shortened V by 3 bases and J by 1 base, and 7 bases separated the two germline ends. The CDR3 reads CASSFSVSYNEQFF. The DNA for the CDR3 is TGTGCCAGCAGCTTCTCCGTTTCCTACAATGAGCAGTTCTTC.

This clone was seen only a few times. The chain joins TRBV28 to TRBJ1-3; no firm D call. Trimming took 4 bases from V and 0 from J, leaving 10 bases between them. CDR1 MDHEN and CDR2 SYDVKM come from the germline V gene. The CDR3 is 15 amino acids. CDR3 region: CASSSTVPSGNTIYF. In nucleotides, the CDR3 is TGTGCCAGCAGTTCTACGGTCCCCTCTGGAAACACCATATATTTT. The full variable domain, rest sourced from reference TRBV28 and TRBJ1-3, is DVKVTQSSRYLVKRTGEKVFLECVQDMDHENMFWYRQDPGLGLRLIYFSYDVKMKEKGDIPEGYSVSREKKERFSLILESASTNQTSMYLCASSSTVPSGNTIYFGEGSWLTVV.

The rearrangement links TRBV10-1 to TRBJ2-7, with 9 bases identical to TRBD2. V lost 3 bases to trimming and J lost 5 bases; unmatched junction nucleotides: 11. Per germline, CDR1 WNHNN and CDR2 SYGVQD (reference sequence). The CDR3 totals 16 residues. For the CDR3, the DNA is TGCGCCAGCAGTGACAATCCGGGACTAGCTACGGACGAGCAGTACTTC. This codes for CASSDNPGLATDEQYF.